The T cell receptor beta chain described here comes from a study of cytomegalovirus exposure and HLA in healthy donors. V gave up 8 bases and J gave up 16 bases, with 15 bases separating them. This CDR3 is 10 amino acids long. Germline assignment: CDR1 SNHLY and CDR2 FYNNEI. Study-wide points: Sequencing had likely introduced a cluster of highly shared sequence variants as an artifact. An analysis was carried out at a later point. It showed that HLA-associated TCR beta chains were more clonally expanded than equally common non-associated chains. TCR beta V- and J-gene trimming was later associated with a missense DCLRE1C variant.

Concerning this clone: The antigen remains unidentified.

PCR employed 60 Vbeta and 13 Jbeta primers. Here immunoSEQ multiplex PCR was the method, and the copy in TCRdb shows in-frame clones only, minus some. The top ten clones hold approximately 2.7% of a sample with 110,000 or so clones, roughly four fifths of them seen once. The J gene is TRBJ2-1, the V gene TRBV2; maybe TRBD2 (5 bases). The TCR sequence derives from a woman between 18 and 30 years old in good health and CMV-seronegative. Specimen: PBMCs. The CDR3 protein is CASGERRVFF. The CDR3 nucleotides are TGTGCCAGCGGCGAGCGGCGAGTATTCTTC.